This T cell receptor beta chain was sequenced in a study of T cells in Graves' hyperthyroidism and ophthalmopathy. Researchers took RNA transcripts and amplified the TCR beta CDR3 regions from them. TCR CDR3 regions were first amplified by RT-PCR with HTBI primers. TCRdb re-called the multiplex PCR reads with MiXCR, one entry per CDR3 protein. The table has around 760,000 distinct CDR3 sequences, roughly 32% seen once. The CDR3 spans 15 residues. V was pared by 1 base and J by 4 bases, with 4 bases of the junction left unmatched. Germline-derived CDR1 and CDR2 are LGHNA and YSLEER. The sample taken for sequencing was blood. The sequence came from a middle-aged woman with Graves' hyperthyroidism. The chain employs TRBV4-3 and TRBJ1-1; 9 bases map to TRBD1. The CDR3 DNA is TGCGCCAGCAGCCAAGGGGACAGGGAGACCACTGAAGCTTTCTTT. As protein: CASSQGDRETTEAFF.